The source of this TCR beta chain is a study of CD8+ T cells in alopecia areata (dated 2018 in TCRdb). Describing the broader study: The treated patients, all with moderate-to-severe alopecia areata, were enrolled in an open-label pilot trial of oral tofacitinib given at 5 to 10 mg twice daily. Patients received tofacitinib for 6 to 18 months and were then followed off drug for 6 months to check for delayed response and recurrence. Disease severity in treated patients was measured with the SALT score, which quantifies the percentage of affected scalp surface area. High-throughput TCRbeta sequencing was used to examine T cell clonal expansion in alopecia areata in both the C3H/HeJ mouse model and human patients. Human TCRbeta sequencing covered scalp tissue and sorted CD4+ and CD8+ peripheral blood T cells from patchy and totalis/universalis alopecia areata patients and healthy controls. Biopsies were taken from tofacitinib-treated patients at baseline and at 4 and 24 weeks of treatment, and a later scalp biopsy was taken in several of the tofacitinib-treated patients. Clonality in the scalp was compared among normal scalp (n=4), patchy alopecia areata scalp (n=8), and alopecia totalis/universalis scalp (n=8). RNA came from the PAXgene miRNA kit for fixed scalp, the miRNeasy kit for PBMCs, and the RNeasy kit for mouse skin. immunoSEQ multiplex PCR using 35 Vbeta forward primers and 13 Jbeta reverse primers was used to amplify TCRbeta CDR3 regions. The paper as a whole reports these results and caveats: Because the treated cohort was small and had only one nonresponder, larger studies are needed to examine links between baseline CD8+ expansion and response. Many expanded lesional clones persisted in scalp and blood during tofacitinib treatment, which may partly explain relapse after stopping treatment. Lesional scalp, especially in alopecia totalis/universalis, showed higher clonality and more expanded CD8+ clones than normal scalp, suggesting antigenic drive. Scalp clonality and the number of expanded CD8+ clones among the top 100 scalp clones were significantly decreased by tofacitinib. Compared with mice, TCR sequences shared between patients were less clear, possibly partly because of HLA diversity across the patient population. Resident alphabeta T cells in normal human skin are also sequenced, complicating scalp TCR repertoire analysis, unlike mouse skin dominated by gammadelta T cells.

Explained via the paper, the treatment or condition label denotes: oral pan-JAK inhibitor, 5-10 mg twice daily. Peripheral blood and lesional scalp punch biopsies were obtained from patients with alopecia areata. After PBMCs were isolated by density centrifugation and stained for CD3, CD4 and CD8, a FACSAria was used to sort CD4+ and CD8+ T cells. The library was obtained by the immunoSEQ multiplex PCR assay. To provide template for TCR sequencing, every sample had RNA extracted and reverse transcribed into cDNA. First-strand cDNA was synthesized with SuperScript III using a 2:1 mix of oligo-dT and random hexamers. Amplification bias was assessed with a synthetic immune receptor repertoire, and residual bias was removed computationally. The study's own analysis went as follows. After raw reads were preprocessed to remove errors, the CDR3 was defined following IMGT conventions as running from the conserved cysteine to phenylalanine. To get clonality, Shannon entropy was normalized by log2 of the number of productive unique TCRs and the result was subtracted from 1. CD4 or CD8 identity of scalp clones was inferred by cross-referencing scalp TCRbeta sequences with sorted blood CD4 and CD8 repertoires. Entries here come from immuneACCESS through TCRdb and include only in-frame sequences with V and J called. Some clones fail to appear in such tables; in the studies checked, an unresolved V gene covers under half of the shortfall, and the cause of the remainder is unknown. V, J and clone size are those of that table, while D and trimming were read from the DNA. The sample table records about 64,000 clones; about 45% of these occur just once. The ten largest account for roughly 20% of the sample.

In regard to this clone: It lacks a known antigen. The record has no base qualities; no much larger clone is one base away.

V and J lose 2 bases and 0 bases, and a span of 14 bases separates them. Taken from the germline V gene (reference sequence), the CDR1 and CDR2 loops are MNHEY and SMNVEV. The CDR3 starts with the cysteine, ends with the phenylalanine, and has 17 residues. The read is trimmed to its CDR3 DNA, 51 bases read in frame from base 1. The chain couples TRBV27 to TRBJ1-3; the D segment could be TRBD1, given 5 matching bases. The clonotype was recovered from a human donor with alopecia areata. Sequences were derived from CD8+ T cells sorted from blood, sampled between weeks 36 and 40, from a patient treated with tofacitinib. The CDR3 corresponds to CASSLNNRPSSGNTIYF. Read as DNA, the sequence is TGTGCCAGCAGTTTAAACAACAGGCCGAGCTCTGGAAACACCATATATTTT.